This is a list of T cell receptor beta chains from one sample in a study of blood T cell repertoires in COVID-19. The method was immunoSEQ multiplex PCR; TCRdb's version includes in-frame clones alone and lacks a portion of them. This table holds 310,000 or so clones, around 90% found once. Source material: peripheral blood. The receptors shown here come from a man aged 25-45 years with COVID-19, enrolled during active disease. Both conserved end residues are part of each CDR3. Each record gives: V gene, clone size, J gene, D gene, CDR3 DNA, CDR3 protein. The D gene is left open where the match is weak. A clone size is listed for some rows: how often the clone was seen (once, few, many), or a class if it is expanded.

>TRBV29-1|NA|TRBJ1-2|TRBD1
TGCAGCGTGGCACCGGGACAGTTATTCTATGGCTACACCTTC
CSVAPGQLFYGYTF
>TRBV5-4|once|TRBJ1-3|NA
TGTGCCAGCAGCTCCCCCAGTGGGGGGGGAAACACCATATATTTT
CASSSPSGGGNTIYF
>TRBV6-5|NA|TRBJ1-5|TRBD1
TGTGCCAGCACCACAGGGGGCTTGGGCAATCAGCCCCAGCATTTT
CASTTGGLGNQPQHF
>TRBV7-8|NA|TRBJ2-3|NA
TGTGCCAGCAGCTTTACCCGAGACACAGATACGCAGTATTTT
CASSFTRDTDTQYF
>TRBV19|NA|TRBJ2-3|TRBD2
TGTGCCAGTAGGGAATTGGGGCTAGCGGATCCCACAGATACGCAGTATTTT
CASRELGLADPTDTQYF
>TRBV7-2|NA|TRBJ2-1|TRBD2
TGTGCCAGCAGCCCAGCGGGAGCTGGGTACAATGAGCAGTTCTTC
CASSPAGAGYNEQFF
>TRBV7-9|NA|TRBJ2-7|NA
TGTGCCAGCAGCTTATACTCCTACGAGCAGTACTTC
CASSLYSYEQYF
>TRBV10-1|NA|TRBJ2-5|TRBD2
TGCGCCAGCAGAAGGGGCCGGGGACTAGCGGAAGAGACCCAGTACTTC
CASRRGRGLAEETQYF
>TRBV19|NA|TRBJ1-5|NA
TGTGCCAGTAGTATATTCGGGACCTCAGGGGCCATTAATCAGCCCCAGCATTTT
CASSIFGTSGAINQPQHF
>TRBV9|NA|TRBJ1-1|NA
TGTGCCAGCAGCGTAGCCACCGGGACATTGAACACAGAAGCTTTCTTT
CASSVATGTLNTEAFF
>TRBV28|NA|TRBJ2-2|NA
TGTGCCAGCAGTCCCGAGGAGGGACGGACCGGGGAGCTGTTTTTT
CASSPEEGRTGELFF
>TRBV3-1/TRBV3-2|NA|TRBJ2-7|TRBD2
TGTGCCAGCAGCCAAGTTGATCCGGGGGGGGTCTACGAGCAGTACTTC
CASSQVDPGGVYEQYF
>TRBV4-3|few|TRBJ1-5|NA
TGCGCCAGCAGCCAAGATAATCTTCGAGGGCTCAGCAATCAGCCCCAGCATTTT
CASSQDNLRGLSNQPQHF
>TRBV24-1|NA|TRBJ2-2|TRBD1
TGTGCCACCAGTGAGACAGGGGTAGCCGGGGAGCTGTTTTTT
CATSETGVAGELFF
>TRBV2|NA|TRBJ1-2|TRBD1
TGTGCCAGCAGTGGGGCGGGACAGGCAGCATATGGCTACACCTTC
CASSGAGQAAYGYTF
>TRBV5-4|NA|TRBJ1-2|NA
TGTGCCAGCAGCCCTTGGACAGCGGCTAACTATGGCTACACCTTC
CASSPWTAANYGYTF
>TRBV2|NA|TRBJ2-6|TRBD2
TGTGCCAGCATACGCGGGGGAGGGGCCAACGTCCTGACTTTC
CASIRGGGANVLTF
>TRBV19|few|TRBJ2-7|NA
TGTGCCAGTAGTATTGCCTCCGGGACACGGGGCTACGAGCAGTACTTC
CASSIASGTRGYEQYF
>TRBV11-2|NA|TRBJ2-1|TRBD1
TGTGCCAGCAGCTCGGGACAGGGGGAACAGGGGGCCTACAATGAGCAGTTCTTC
CASSSGQGEQGAYNEQFF
>TRBV10-3|NA|TRBJ1-2|TRBD1
TGTGCCACCCGGGACAGGGTCAAAGACTATGGCTACACCTTC
CATRDRVKDYGYTF
>TRBV4-3|NA|TRBJ2-1|NA
TGCGCCAGCAGCCAAGTTTACGGCAATGAGCAGTTCTTC
CASSQVYGNEQFF
>TRBV5-6|NA|TRBJ2-7|TRBD1
TGTGCCAGCAGCTTCGTTCTCGGGACAGGCTACGAGCAGTACTTC
CASSFVLGTGYEQYF
>TRBV5-6|NA|TRBJ1-2|NA
TGTGCCAGCAGCCGTCAGGGATATGGTAGCTATGGCTACACCTTC
CASSRQGYGSYGYTF
>TRBV2|NA|TRBJ1-5|NA
TGTGCCAGCAGTGAAGCAGCACTTTATAGCAATCAGCCCCAGCATTTT
CASSEAALYSNQPQHF
>TRBV6-2/TRBV6-3|NA|TRBJ2-1|TRBD1
TGTGCCAGCAGTTACGTGACAGGGGACGTGAGCTCCTACAATGAGCAGTTCTTC
CASSYVTGDVSSYNEQFF
>TRBV4-2|NA|TRBJ2-7|TRBD1
TGTGCCAGCAGCCAAGATGGACAGGGGATCGACGAGCAGTACTTC
CASSQDGQGIDEQYF
>TRBV5-5|NA|TRBJ1-1|NA
TGTGCCAGCAGCCGAGGACACTTAAACACTGAAGCTTTCTTT
CASSRGHLNTEAFF
>TRBV5-6|NA|TRBJ2-7|TRBD1
TGTGCCAGCAGCCCCGGACAGGGTCAATACGAGCAGTACTTC
CASSPGQGQYEQYF
>TRBV2|NA|TRBJ1-1|NA
TGTGCCAGCAGTGTACTCCTGAACACTGAAGCTTTCTTT
CASSVLLNTEAFF
>TRBV29-1|NA|TRBJ1-1|TRBD1
TGCAGCGTACATCCAGGGGGCACTGAAGCTTTCTTT
CSVHPGGTEAFF
>TRBV5-1|NA|TRBJ1-3|TRBD1
TGCGCCAGCAGCCGACCGGGACAGGGAATTGCTGGAAACACCATATATTTT
CASSRPGQGIAGNTIYF
>TRBV19|once|TRBJ2-1|NA
TGTGCCAGTAGTCCCCCGGGAGAGATTTTCGGTGGCAATGAGCAGTTCTTC
CASSPPGEIFGGNEQFF
>TRBV11-2|NA|TRBJ2-1|NA
TGTGCCAGCAGCTTAGTAATTGGGTTACGGGGCAATGAGCAGTTCTTC
CASSLVIGLRGNEQFF
>TRBV19|few|TRBJ1-2|TRBD1
TGTGCCAGTAGTGCTCAGGGGGAATATGGCTACACCTTC
CASSAQGEYGYTF
>TRBV6-6|NA|TRBJ2-2|NA
TGTGCCAGCAGACGAGATCGGGAGAGCACCGGGGAGCTGTTTTTT
CASRRDRESTGELFF
>TRBV5-1|NA|TRBJ1-1|NA
TGCGCCAGCAGCTTTAGAGGCGTTCGGACTGAAGCTTTCTTT
CASSFRGVRTEAFF
>TRBV30|NA|TRBJ1-3|TRBD1
TGTGCCTGGGACAGGGGGATCGGAAACACCATATATTTT
CAWDRGIGNTIYF
>TRBV29-1|NA|TRBJ1-1|NA
TGCAGCGTGCCGCGTGCGAACACTGAAGCTTTCTTT
CSVPRANTEAFF
>TRBV5-5|NA|TRBJ2-3|NA
TGTGCCAGCAGCTTCGGCGGGAATTGGATAGATACGCAGTATTTT
CASSFGGNWIDTQYF
>TRBV5-6|NA|TRBJ1-1|TRBD1
TGTGCCAGCAGCTTATTTCCTCATCCGACAGGGGAGGCTGAAGCTTTCTTT
CASSLFPHPTGEAEAFF
>TRBV7-2|NA|TRBJ1-1|NA
TGTGCCAGCAGCTTAGAGGCACAGATGAACACTGAAGCTTTCTTT
CASSLEAQMNTEAFF
>TRBV29-1|NA|TRBJ2-7|NA
TGCAGCGTTGAGTCGAGATACGAGCAGTACTTC
CSVESRYEQYF
>TRBV11-3|NA|TRBJ2-5|NA
TGTGCCAGCAGCTTAGGATGGTCCAGGGGGGTCCAAGAGACCCAGTACTTC
CASSLGWSRGVQETQYF
>TRBV18|NA|TRBJ1-2|TRBD1
TGTGCCAGCTCACCACCGGCACAGGGGGAACATGGCTACACCTTC
CASSPPAQGEHGYTF